This TCR beta chain was sequenced during a study of blood T cell repertoires in COVID-19. Study-wide context: Specimens from acute and convalescent COVID-19 originated in the United States, Italy and Spain. PBMCs, B-cell-depleted T cells, or T cells were the source of the cDNA or gDNA that made up the material.

The CDR3 runs to 13 residues. The germline gives CDR1 SGHTA, CDR2 FQGNSA. The germline V and J ends were trimmed by 3 bases and 3 bases, with 5 bases remaining between them. Original processing notes: Amplified reference gene primers provided the basis for estimating nucleated cell counts. Clones were sequenced by immunoSEQ multiplex PCR, and TCRdb holds only the in-frame ones, with some missing. The V and J calls and clone size come from that table; D and trimming were worked out from the DNA. Seen here are approximately 280,000 clones, around 89% observed once, and the top ten hold roughly an eighth.

J is TRBJ2-2 and V is TRBV7-2; D not certain. Material for sequencing was peripheral blood. The clonotype was recovered from a woman aged 55-75 years with acute or convalescent COVID-19. CDR3: CASSFRDTGELFF. CDR3 nucleotide sequence: TGTGCCAGCAGCTTCCGCGACACCGGGGAGCTGTTTTTT.